The next 10 T cell receptor beta chains were all read from a single sample in a study of blood T cell repertoires in COVID-19. Method: immunoSEQ multiplex PCR; TCRdb's copy keeps in-frame clones and lacks some. This table holds under 250,000 clones, around four fifths found once. The sequenced sample consisted of peripheral blood. These receptors originate from a woman aged 60-75 years with active or convalescent COVID-19.

This chain connects TRBV19 to TRBJ1-2, with D hard to call. This CDR3 comprises 16 residues. The V gene lost 5 bases and the J gene lost 5 bases, with 21 bases spanning the gap. CDR1 and CDR2 from the germline V gene are LNHDA and SQIVND (reference sequence). CDR3 loop: CASSPSEGMGVYGYTF. CDR3 sequence (DNA): TGTGCCAGTAGTCCCTCGGAGGGAATGGGCGTTTATGGCTACACCTTC.

DNA of the CDR3: TGTGCCAGCAGTTTACAGGGGATCTCCTACAATGAGCAGTTCTTC. As protein: CASSLQGISYNEQFF. The V call is TRBV6-5, the J call TRBJ2-1, with TRBD1 identical over 7 bases. Germline CDR1 MNHEY, CDR2 SVGAGI. V was pared by 4 bases and J by 0 bases, with 3 bases of the junction left unmatched. The CDR3 sequence is 15 residues long.

This chain links TRBV19 with TRBJ1-5; possible D gene TRBD1, 5 bases. Germline V gene data show CDR1 as LNHDA and CDR2 as SQIVND (reference sequence). The CDR3 extends over 16 amino acids. V dropped 4 bases and J dropped 1 base, with 14 bases sitting between them. The CDR3 loop is CASSTPRDSSNQPQHF. DNA for the CDR3: TGTGCCAGTAGTACACCCCGGGACTCAAGCAATCAGCCCCAGCATTTT.

The chain joins TRBV7-9 to TRBJ1-2, with D possibly TRBD1 on 6 matching bases. The germline V gene has CDR1 SEHNR and CDR2 FQNEAQ (reference sequence). This CDR3 contains 15 residues. V dropped 1 base and J dropped 7 bases, with 16 bases sitting between them. The DNA for the CDR3 is TGTGCCAGCAGCTTAGGAGGGGGTAAAATAACTGGCTACACCTTC. As protein: CASSLGGGKITGYTF.

The V call is TRBV27, the J call TRBJ2-3; TRBD1 matches 7 bases. Germline trimming cut 5 bases from V and 2 bases from J; bases unmatched to any gene: 19. Per germline, CDR1 MNHEY and CDR2 SMNVEV (reference sequence). This CDR3 has 19 residues. The CDR3 is CASSPTRVFQGVLTDTQYF. CDR3 in DNA: TGTGCCAGCAGTCCCACCCGGGTTTTCCAGGGGGTCCTCACAGATACGCAGTATTTT.

This chain uses TRBV24-1 with TRBJ2-7, with TRBD2 matching 14 bases. V dropped 4 bases and J dropped 7; count of bases not matched to a gene: 8. The germline V gene encodes CDR1 KGHDR and CDR2 SFDVKD. The CDR3 consists of 16 residues. CDR3 nucleotides: TGTGCCACCAGTGAGCCCACGACTAGCGGGAGGGGTGAGCAGTACTTC. It codes for CATSEPTTSGRGEQYF.

The chain links TRBV27 to TRBJ2-1; tentative D call: TRBD2 (6 bases). Per germline, CDR1 MNHEY and CDR2 SMNVEV (reference sequence). CDR3 length: 16 residues. V dropped 5 bases and J dropped 0 bases, with 14 bases sitting between them. The DNA for the CDR3 is TGTGCCAGCAGTCCGCTAGCGCTCAGCTCCTACAATGAGCAGTTCTTC. Translated: CASSPLALSSYNEQFF.

The chain recombines TRBV6-5 with TRBJ2-1; tentative D call: TRBD1 (7 bases). Germline V gene lookup returns CDR1 MNHEY and CDR2 SVGAGI. Trimming pared 7 bases from V and 4 bases from J, leaving 17 bases between. The CDR3 contains 15 residues. The CDR3 sequence is CASTKGGQFYNEQFF. The CDR3 DNA reads TGTGCCAGCACCAAGGGGGGACAGTTTTACAATGAGCAGTTCTTC.

The chain uses TRBV2 and TRBJ1-2; 10 bases match TRBD1. The CDR3 length is 13 residues. V dropped 6 bases and J dropped 6; count of bases not matched to a gene: 4. In germline, CDR1 is SNHLY, CDR2 FYNNEI. DNA of the CDR3: TGTGCCAGCAGGACGGACAGGGGGGATGGCTACACCTTC. Its translation is CASRTDRGDGYTF.

The rearrangement uses TRBV5-6 and TRBJ2-7; a possible D gene is TRBD1 (6 bases). This CDR3 has 15 amino acids. CDR1 SGHDT and CDR2 YYEEEE come from the germline V gene. V lost 4 bases and J lost 2, with 16 bases in between. The CDR3 is CASSQQGPTAYEQYF. In nucleotides, the CDR3 is TGTGCCAGCAGCCAACAGGGTCCAACCGCCTACGAGCAGTACTTC.